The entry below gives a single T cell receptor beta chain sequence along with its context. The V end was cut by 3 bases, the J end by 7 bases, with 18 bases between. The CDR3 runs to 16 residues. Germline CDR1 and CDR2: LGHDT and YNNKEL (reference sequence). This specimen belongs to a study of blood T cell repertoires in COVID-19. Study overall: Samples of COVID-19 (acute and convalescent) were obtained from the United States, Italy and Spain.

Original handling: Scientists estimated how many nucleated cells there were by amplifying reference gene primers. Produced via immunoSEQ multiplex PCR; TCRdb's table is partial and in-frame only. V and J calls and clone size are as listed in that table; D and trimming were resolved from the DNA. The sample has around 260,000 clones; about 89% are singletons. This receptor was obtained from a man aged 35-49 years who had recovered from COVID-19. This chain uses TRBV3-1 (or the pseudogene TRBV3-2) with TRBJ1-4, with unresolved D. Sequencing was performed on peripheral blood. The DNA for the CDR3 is TGTGCCAGCAGCCAGTATCTGGCAGGAGGAGTTGAAAAACTGTTTTTT. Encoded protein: CASSQYLAGGVEKLFF.